This T cell receptor (beta chain) was obtained from a study of OX40 agonist ivuxolimab in advanced cancers. Study-wide background: Patients received the agonistic anti-OX40 (CD134) antibody ivuxolimab.

CDR1 SGHDT and CDR2 YYEEEE come from the germline V gene. Trimming removed 0 bases from V and 4 bases from J, with 1 base in between. The CDR3 runs 11 residues. Assay used: immunoSEQ multiplex PCR; TCRdb lists only in-frame clones, some missing. Found here are 70,000 to 95,000 clones, roughly nine tenths of them singletons; the top ten hold more than 0.95%. The V call is TRBV5-6, the J call TRBJ1-2; D gene unclear. Sequencing used CD4+ or CD8+ T cells sorted from blood, obtained in a trial of the OX40 agonist ivuxolimab. The sequence was collected from an adult with an advanced solid tumor such as melanoma, head and neck, liver or kidney cancer. The CDR3, as DNA: TGTGCCAGCAGCTTGGCCTATGGCTACACCTTC. Amino acid sequence: CASSLAYGYTF.